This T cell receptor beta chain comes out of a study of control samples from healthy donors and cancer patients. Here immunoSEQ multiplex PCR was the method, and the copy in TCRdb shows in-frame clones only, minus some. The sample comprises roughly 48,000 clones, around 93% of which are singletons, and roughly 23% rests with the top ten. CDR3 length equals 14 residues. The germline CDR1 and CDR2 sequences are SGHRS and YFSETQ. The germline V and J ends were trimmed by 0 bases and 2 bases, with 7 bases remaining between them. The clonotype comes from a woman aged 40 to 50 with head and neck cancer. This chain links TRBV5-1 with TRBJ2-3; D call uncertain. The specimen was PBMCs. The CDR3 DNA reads TGCGCCAGCAGCTTGGCCCAGGTCACAGATACGCAGTATTTT. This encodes CASSLAQVTDTQYF.